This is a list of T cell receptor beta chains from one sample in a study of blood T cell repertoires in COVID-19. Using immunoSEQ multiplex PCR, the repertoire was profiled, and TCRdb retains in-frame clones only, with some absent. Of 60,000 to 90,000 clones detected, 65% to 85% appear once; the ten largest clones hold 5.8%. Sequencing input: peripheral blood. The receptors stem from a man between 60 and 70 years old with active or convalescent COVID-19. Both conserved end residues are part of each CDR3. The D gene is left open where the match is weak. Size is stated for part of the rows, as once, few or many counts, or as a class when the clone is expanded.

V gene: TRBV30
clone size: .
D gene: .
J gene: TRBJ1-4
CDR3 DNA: TGTGCCTGGAACAGGGAAATGAGAAAACTGTTTTTT
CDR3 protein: CAWNREMRKLFF

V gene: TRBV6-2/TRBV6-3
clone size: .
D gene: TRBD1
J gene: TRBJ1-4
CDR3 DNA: TGTGCCAGCAGTGCCCAGGGGGCAGGTGAAAAACTGTTTTTT
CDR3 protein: CASSAQGAGEKLFF

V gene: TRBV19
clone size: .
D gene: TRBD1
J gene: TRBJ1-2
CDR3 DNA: TGTGCCAGTAGTATGACGACAGGGGCGGTTGGCTACACCTTC
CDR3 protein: CASSMTTGAVGYTF

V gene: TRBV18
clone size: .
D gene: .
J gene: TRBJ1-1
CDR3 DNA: TGTGCCAGCCAGAGTCAGGGGACTGAAGCTTTCTTT
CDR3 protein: CASQSQGTEAFF

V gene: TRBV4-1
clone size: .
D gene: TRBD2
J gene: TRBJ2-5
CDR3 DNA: TGCGCCAGCAGCCAAGATAGCGGGGGGCGCCAAGAGACCCAGTACTTC
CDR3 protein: CASSQDSGGRQETQYF

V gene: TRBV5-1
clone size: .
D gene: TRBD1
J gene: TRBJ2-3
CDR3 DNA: TGCGCCAGCAGCTTGGACAGGGGCGATACGCAGTATTTT
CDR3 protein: CASSLDRGDTQYF

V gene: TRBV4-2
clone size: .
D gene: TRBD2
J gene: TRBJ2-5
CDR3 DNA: TGTGCCAGCAGCCAAGCGGCGACTAGCGGCGGGGAGACCCAGTACTTC
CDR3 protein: CASSQAATSGGETQYF

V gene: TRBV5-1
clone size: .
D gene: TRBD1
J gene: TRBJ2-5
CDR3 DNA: TGCGCCAGCAGCTCGCAAGGGGAGACAGGGGGCTTTGGAGAGACCCAGTACTTC
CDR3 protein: CASSSQGETGGFGETQYF

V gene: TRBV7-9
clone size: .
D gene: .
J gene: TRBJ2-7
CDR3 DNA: TGTGCCACGGGGAGGTGGGGGTTGGAGTACGAGCAGTACTTC
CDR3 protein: CATGRWGLEYEQYF

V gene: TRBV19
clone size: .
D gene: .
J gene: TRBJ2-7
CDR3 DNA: TGTGCCAGTTCTCCCCTTATCCAGGCCTACGAGCAGTACTTC
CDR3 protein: CASSPLIQAYEQYF

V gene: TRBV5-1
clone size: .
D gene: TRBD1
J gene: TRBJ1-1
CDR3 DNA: TGCGCCAGCAGCTTGCAGGGGGACGAAGCTTTCTTT
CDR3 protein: CASSLQGDEAFF

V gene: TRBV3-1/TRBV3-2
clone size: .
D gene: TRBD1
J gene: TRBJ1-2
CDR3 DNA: TGTGCCCCTTCAGGGGGACAGTACTACTACTATGGCTACACCTTC
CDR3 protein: CAPSGGQYYYYGYTF

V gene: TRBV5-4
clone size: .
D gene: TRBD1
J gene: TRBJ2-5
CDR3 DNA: TGTGCCAGCAGCTTGGCATTGGACAGGGAAGAGACCCAGTACTTC
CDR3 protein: CASSLALDREETQYF

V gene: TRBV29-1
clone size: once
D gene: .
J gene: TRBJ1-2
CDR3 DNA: TGCAGCGTTGAATCGGGGGGCCGGGGCTATGGCTACACCTTC
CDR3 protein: CSVESGGRGYGYTF

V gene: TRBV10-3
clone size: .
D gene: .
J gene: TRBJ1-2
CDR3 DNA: TGTGCCATCAGTGAGTCGGCGGGGTTGGAAAGCTACACCTTC
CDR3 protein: CAISESAGLESYTF

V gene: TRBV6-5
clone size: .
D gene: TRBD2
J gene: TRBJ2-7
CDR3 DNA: TGTGCCAGCAGTTACCTCACCGGGACTGGGAGGGACGAGCAGTACTTC
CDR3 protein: CASSYLTGTGRDEQYF

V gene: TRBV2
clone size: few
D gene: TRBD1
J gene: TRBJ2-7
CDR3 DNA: TGTGCCAGCGGACGGAAGGACAGGGCCAACGAGCAGTACTTC
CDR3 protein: CASGRKDRANEQYF

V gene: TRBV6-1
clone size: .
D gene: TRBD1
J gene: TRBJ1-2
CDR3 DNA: TGTGCCAGCAGTTCGGGCAGGGGGGTGTATGGCTACACCTTC
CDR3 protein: CASSSGRGVYGYTF

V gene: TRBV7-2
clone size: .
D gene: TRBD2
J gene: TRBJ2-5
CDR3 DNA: TGTGCCAGCAGCTTAAGCGGGGGGGCAGGCGGGGAGACCCAGTACTTC
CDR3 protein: CASSLSGGAGGETQYF

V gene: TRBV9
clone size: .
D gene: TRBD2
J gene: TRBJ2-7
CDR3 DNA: TGTGCCAGCAGCGGCGGACTAGCGGGGGAGAACTGGTACGAGCAGTACTTC
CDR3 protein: CASSGGLAGENWYEQYF

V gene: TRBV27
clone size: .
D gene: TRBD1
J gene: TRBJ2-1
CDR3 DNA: TGTGCCAGCAGTCCGGACAGGGGTCGGGGCAGAGAGCAGTTCTTC
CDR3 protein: CASSPDRGRGREQFF

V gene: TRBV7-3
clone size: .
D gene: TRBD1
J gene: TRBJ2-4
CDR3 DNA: TGTGCCAGCAGCTTAGGGACAGGGAAAAACATTCAGTACTTC
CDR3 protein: CASSLGTGKNIQYF

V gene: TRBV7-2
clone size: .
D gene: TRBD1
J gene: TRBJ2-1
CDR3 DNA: TGTGCCAGCAGCCGTTATACATCGGGACAGGGCTACAATGAGCAGTTCTTC
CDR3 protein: CASSRYTSGQGYNEQFF

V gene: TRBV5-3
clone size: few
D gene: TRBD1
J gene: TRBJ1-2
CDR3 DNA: TGTGCCAGAAGCTCGGGGGCACACGACAGGGTTTTCTGGGGCTATGGCTACACCTTC
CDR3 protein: CARSSGAHDRVFWGYGYTF

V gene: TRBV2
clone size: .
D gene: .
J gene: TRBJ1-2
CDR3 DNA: TGTGCCAGCAGTGAGAGGGATGGCTACACCTTC
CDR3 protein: CASSERDGYTF

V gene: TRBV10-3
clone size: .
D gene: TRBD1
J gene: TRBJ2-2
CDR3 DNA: TGTGCCATCAACCAGGGGGCGCCCCCGAACACCGGGGAGCTGTTTTTT
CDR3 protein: CAINQGAPPNTGELFF

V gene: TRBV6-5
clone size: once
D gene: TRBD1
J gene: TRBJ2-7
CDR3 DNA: TGTGCCAGCAGGAACCGGGACAGGGTGCGTGTGCAGTACTTC
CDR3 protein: CASRNRDRVRVQYF

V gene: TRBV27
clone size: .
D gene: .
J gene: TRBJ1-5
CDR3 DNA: TGTGCCAGCAGTCGGACAAATGGGCGCAATCAGCCCCAGCATTTT
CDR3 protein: CASSRTNGRNQPQHF

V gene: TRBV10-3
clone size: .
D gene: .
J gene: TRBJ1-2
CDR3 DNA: TGTGCCACCGGGGTGGGCGGCTACACCTTC
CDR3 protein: CATGVGGYTF

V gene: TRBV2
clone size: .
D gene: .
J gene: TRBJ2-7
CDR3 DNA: TGTGCCAGCAGTGGGCCAAGCTACGAGCAGTACTTC
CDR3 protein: CASSGPSYEQYF

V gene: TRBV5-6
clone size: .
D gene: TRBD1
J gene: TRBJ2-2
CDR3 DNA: TGTGCCAGCACCCCGACAGGGGTGGTCACCGGGGAGCTGTTTTTT
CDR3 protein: CASTPTGVVTGELFF

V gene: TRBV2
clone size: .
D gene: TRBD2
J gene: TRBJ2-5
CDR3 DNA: TGTGCCAGCAGTGGGCCAGCAGGGAGGGGAGAGACCCAGTACTTC
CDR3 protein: CASSGPAGRGETQYF

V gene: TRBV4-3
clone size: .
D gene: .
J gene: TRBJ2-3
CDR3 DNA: TGCGCCAGCAGCCAAGATACCGCGGGGCGCACAGATACGCAGTATTTT
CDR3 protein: CASSQDTAGRTDTQYF

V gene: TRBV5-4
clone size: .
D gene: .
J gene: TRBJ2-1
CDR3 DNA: TGTGCCAGCAGCTTGGACAGCGGAATTAACAATGAGCAGTTCTTC
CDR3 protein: CASSLDSGINNEQFF

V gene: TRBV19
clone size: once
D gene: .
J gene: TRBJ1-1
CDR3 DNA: TGTGCCAGTAGTATCTCGGCAGGGTGGGAAACTGAAGCTTTCTTT
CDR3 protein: CASSISAGWETEAFF

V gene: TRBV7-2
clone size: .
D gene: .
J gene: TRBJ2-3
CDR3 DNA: TGTGCCAGCAGCTTAGGGGAGGCTGAACTTCTATGGTATTTT
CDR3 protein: CASSLGEAELLWYF

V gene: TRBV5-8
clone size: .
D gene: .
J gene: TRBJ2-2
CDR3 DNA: TGTGCCAGCAGCCACACAGGGCCGAACACCGGGGAGCTGTTTTTT
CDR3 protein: CASSHTGPNTGELFF

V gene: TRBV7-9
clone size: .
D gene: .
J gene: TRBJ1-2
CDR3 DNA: TGTGCCAGCAGCTTAGGTTGGCAGTCATATGGCTACACCTTC
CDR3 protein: CASSLGWQSYGYTF

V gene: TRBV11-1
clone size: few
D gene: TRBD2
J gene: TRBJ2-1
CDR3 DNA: TGTGCCAGCAGGTTAGGGCTAGCGGGGAGCGATGAGCAGTTCTTC
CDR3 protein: CASRLGLAGSDEQFF

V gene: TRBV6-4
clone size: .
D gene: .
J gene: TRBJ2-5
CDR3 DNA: TGTGCCAGCAGTGAGGGATCCGGAGGCCAAGAGACCCAGTACTTC
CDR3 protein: CASSEGSGGQETQYF

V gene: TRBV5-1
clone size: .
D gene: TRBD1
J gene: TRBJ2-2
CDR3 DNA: TGCGCCAGCAGCTTTCAGGGGGCTAACACCGGGGAGCTGTTTTTT
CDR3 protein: CASSFQGANTGELFF